The 29 T cell receptor beta chains reported below all come from one sample, sequenced in a study of cytomegalovirus exposure and HLA in healthy donors. Primers for the PCR totalled 60 Vbeta and 13 Jbeta. Some clones are missing from TCRdb's copy, which holds only in-frame ones; the method was immunoSEQ multiplex PCR. Of about 180,000 clones listed, about 82% are singletons. Sequencing used PBMCs. The receptors stem from a man aged 18 to 29 in good health and CMV-seronegative.

The chain links TRBV7-9 to TRBJ1-2; perhaps TRBD1 as D (6 bases). Trimming left V 1 base short and J 2 bases short, with 14 bases between. The germline V gene has CDR1 SEHNR and CDR2 FQNEAQ (reference sequence). The CDR3 has 16 residues. This CDR3 is CASSLGGQGPNYGYTF. As DNA, the CDR3 is TGTGCCAGCAGCTTAGGGGGGCAGGGTCCGAACTATGGCTACACCTTC.

The chain recombines TRBV5-6 with TRBJ1-5, with a tentative D call TRBD1 (6 bases). Germline-derived CDR1 and CDR2 are SGHDT and YYEEEE. The CDR3 extends over 16 amino acids. With 4 bases removed from V and 3 bases from J, the gap between germline ends came to 17 bases. The CDR3 nucleotides read TGTGCCAGCAGCCAAATGACAGGTTCTACCAATCAGCCCCAGCATTTT. This encodes CASSQMTGSTNQPQHF. The complete variable domain, with remaining parts taken from reference TRBV5-6 and TRBJ1-5, reads DAGVTQSPTHLIKTRGQQVTLRCSPKSGHDTVSWYQQALGQGPQFIFQYYEEEERQRGNFPDRFSGHQFPNYSSELNVNALLLGDSALYLCASSQMTGSTNQPQHFGDGTRLSIL.

The rearrangement uses TRBV14 and TRBJ2-4; tentative D call: TRBD1 (5 bases). Germline CDR1 is SGHDN and CDR2 is FVKESK. Between the trimmed V and J ends, which lost 3 bases and 5 bases, there was a span of 14 bases. The CDR3 runs 15 residues. The CDR3 DNA sequence: TGTGCCAGCAGCCAGGGTCTCAGGGCCGAAAACATTCAGTACTTC. This sequence encodes CASSQGLRAENIQYF.

V gene TRBV7-9 combines with J gene TRBJ2-7, with 9 bases aligning to TRBD1. The J segment lost 3 bases and the V segment lost 4 bases, leaving 10 bases of the junction unmatched. The CDR3 spans 16 residues. Germline V gene sequence: CDR1 SEHNR, CDR2 FQNEAQ (reference sequence). DNA for the CDR3: TGTGCCAGCAGCTCGATACTCCGGGACAGGGACTACGAGCAGTACTTC. It translates to CASSSILRDRDYEQYF.

The V and J genes are TRBV6-1 and TRBJ2-5, with D unresolved. Looked up from germline, CDR1 is MNHNS and CDR2 is SASEGT. The CDR3 runs 11 residues. V dropped 4 bases and J dropped 5 bases, with 5 bases sitting between them. The CDR3 DNA follows: TGTGCCAGCAGTGGTCAGGAGACCCAGTACTTC. As protein: CASSGQETQYF.

The rearrangement joins TRBV6-1 to TRBJ2-1; unclear D gene. Trimming removed 2 bases from V and 0 bases from J, with 14 bases in between. Germline V gene sequence: CDR1 MNHNS, CDR2 SASEGT. The CDR3 has 17 amino acids. In nucleotides, the CDR3 is TGTGCCAGCAGTGAATACGGCAGAACTATCTCCTACAATGAGCAGTTCTTC. This encodes CASSEYGRTISYNEQFF.

V and J are TRBV5-6 and TRBJ1-6, with D tentatively TRBD1 (5 bases). This CDR3 is built from 15 residues. From germline, CDR1 is SGHDT and CDR2 YYEEEE. V lost 0 bases and J 8 bases, leaving 12 bases between the germline ends. The CDR3 reads CASSLVNRTYSPLHF. Written as DNA, the CDR3 is TGTGCCAGCAGCTTGGTTAACAGGACGTATTCACCCCTCCACTTT.

A single count supports this clone. The chain carries TRBV15 and TRBJ2-3; D is possibly TRBD2 (7 bases). Germline assignment: CDR1 LNHNV and CDR2 YYDKDF (reference sequence). Trimming cost V 1 base and J 0 bases, with 11 bases left between them. This CDR3 spans 16 amino acids. The CDR3 reads CATSRGAGASTDTQYF. The CDR3 nucleotides are TGTGCCACCAGCAGAGGGGCGGGGGCAAGCACAGATACGCAGTATTTT.

This sequence joins TRBV6-5 and TRBJ2-7; tentative D call: TRBD1 (5 bases). Trimming removed 5 bases at V and 5 bases at J, with 10 bases between. Germline V CDR1 and CDR2: MNHEY, SVGAGI. The CDR3 covers 12 residues. The CDR3 DNA sequence: TGTGCCAGCAGTCCATCAGGGAACGAGCAGTACTTC. Translation gives CASSPSGNEQYF.

V and J are TRBV9 and TRBJ1-5; D might be TRBD1 (5 bases). The CDR3 totals 11 residues. Trimming removed 1 base at V and 11 bases at J, with 7 bases between. The germline V gene encodes CDR1 SGDLS and CDR2 YYNGEE. The CDR3 is CASSVSRAQHF. CDR3 nucleotide sequence: TGTGCCAGCAGCGTATCCAGGGCCCAGCATTTT.

This clone was detected once. CDR3 sequence reads: CASSRGDPNTPLETQYF. The CDR3 bases are TGTGCCAGCAGTAGGGGTGATCCCAACACTCCTCTGGAGACCCAGTACTTC. The J gene is TRBJ2-5, the V gene TRBV27; D possibly corresponds to TRBD1 (5 bases). Per the germline V gene, CDR1 is MNHEY and CDR2 is SMNVEV (reference sequence). Trimming took 5 bases from V and 5 from J, leaving 24 bases between them. The CDR3 runs to 17 residues.

This clone was observed a few times. CDR3 residues: CASSLRSSAGANYGYTF. Written as DNA, the CDR3 is TGTGCCAGCAGCTTACGGTCCTCGGCAGGGGCTAACTATGGCTACACCTTC. The chain is built from TRBV7-2 and TRBJ1-2; tentatively, D is TRBD1 (6 bases). Per the germline V gene, CDR1 is SGHTA and CDR2 is FQGNSA. Trimming left V 2 bases short and J 0 bases short, with 16 bases between. This CDR3 contains 17 residues. Full variable domain (outside the CDR3, taken from reference TRBV7-2 and TRBJ1-2): GAGVSQSPSNKVTEKGKDVELRCDPISGHTALYWYRQSLGQGLEFLIYFQGNSAPDKSGLPSDRFSAERTGGSVSTLTIQRTQQEDSAVYLCASSLRSSAGANYGYTFGSGTRLTVV.

The gene calls are TRBV20-1 and TRBJ2-7; D is unresolved. The CDR3 is 11 amino acids. CDR1 is DFQATT, CDR2 SNEGSKA, per germline (reference sequence). Trimming took off 3 bases at V and 6 bases at J, with 9 bases between the two ends. The chain's CDR3 is CSASQNLEQYF. For the CDR3, the DNA is TGCAGTGCTAGTCAGAACCTCGAGCAGTACTTC.

The CDR3 DNA reads TGTGCCAGCAGAACAGGGGGCGCTGGTTTGGGCATTCAGTACTTC. It translates to CASRTGGAGLGIQYF. V and J are TRBV2 and TRBJ2-4, with 9 bases identical to TRBD1. J gave up 9 bases and V 6 bases, and 12 bases lay outside the gene matches. The CDR3 runs 15 residues. Germline V gives CDR1 SNHLY, CDR2 FYNNEI.

This clone occurred a few times. The chain employs TRBV30 and TRBJ1-2; possibly TRBD1 for D (6 bases). The CDR3 covers 11 residues. V was pared by 5 bases and J by 8 bases, with 12 bases between. Germline values: CDR1 GTSNPN, CDR2 SVGIG (reference sequence). In DNA form, the CDR3 reads TGTGCCTGGGGGGGCAGAGACGGCTACACCTTC. As protein: CAWGGRDGYTF. The whole variable domain, filled in from reference TRBV30 and TRBJ1-2, reads SQTIHQWPATLVQPVGSPLSLECTVEGTSNPNLYWYRQAAGRGLQLLFYSVGIGQISSEVPQNLSASRPQDRQFILSSKKLLLSDSGFYLCAWGGRDGYTFGSGTRLTVV.

This chain links TRBV27 with TRBJ2-7, with 8 bases fitting TRBD2. The CDR3 is 14 amino acids. CDR1 is MNHEY, CDR2 SMNVEV, per germline (reference sequence). Germline trimming cut 5 bases from V and 1 base from J; bases unmatched to any gene: 4. CDR3 region: CASSKAGVSYEQYF. In DNA, the CDR3 is TGTGCCAGCAGTAAAGCGGGGGTTTCCTACGAGCAGTACTTC.

The rearrangement uses TRBV28 and TRBJ1-6; D not resolved. CDR1 and CDR2 (germline): MDHEN, SYDVKM. This CDR3 spans 13 amino acids. The V end lost 7 bases, the J end lost 2 bases, and 6 bases lay between the germline ends. In DNA, the CDR3 is TGTGCCAGCATCAGCGCCTATAATTCACCCCTCCACTTT. Its translation is CASISAYNSPLHF.

This clone came up a few times. CDR3 region: CASKLKKGGGVETQYF. The DNA for the CDR3 is TGTGCCAGCAAACTAAAGAAGGGCGGGGGGGTGGAGACCCAGTACTTC. The rearrangement links TRBV6-6 to TRBJ2-5; TRBD2 matches at 9 bases. Trimming cost V 7 bases and J 5 bases; bases outside gene matches: 14. The CDR3 is made up of 16 amino acids. Germline V gives CDR1 MNHNY, CDR2 SVGAGI (reference sequence).

The chain carries TRBV5-1 and TRBJ2-7; unclear D gene. This CDR3 has 11 amino acids. CDR1 and CDR2 from the germline V gene are SGHRS and YFSETQ. Trimming removed 1 base from V and 5 bases from J, with 4 bases in between. CDR3 nucleotide sequence: TGCGCCAGCAGCTTGCTCCACGAGCAGTACTTC. This sequence encodes CASSLLHEQYF.

The chain carries TRBV7-3 and TRBJ2-2, with a weak D call TRBD1 (5 bases). Between the trimmed V and J ends, which lost 3 bases and 3 bases, there was a span of 11 bases. Germline loops: CDR1 SGHTA, CDR2 FQGTGA. The CDR3 runs to 15 residues. The CDR3 DNA reads as TGTGCCAGCAGCTTGAGGCCGACAGACACCGGGGAGCTGTTTTTT. It translates to CASSLRPTDTGELFF.

This clone showed up just a few times. The chain recombines TRBV28 with TRBJ1-2; 9 bases map to TRBD1. The CDR3 length is 15 residues. Germline CDR1 reads MDHEN; CDR2 reads SYDVKM. V lost 5 bases to trimming and J lost 5 bases; unmatched junction nucleotides: 9. The CDR3 protein is CASSKVGQGRYGYTF. In DNA, the CDR3 is TGTGCCAGCAGTAAGGTCGGACAGGGGCGTTATGGCTACACCTTC.

The CDR3 nucleotides are TGTGCCTGGAGTGGACAGGGGGCGCGGAGCACTGAAGCTTTCTTT. It yields the protein CAWSGQGARSTEAFF. The chain has TRBV30 and TRBJ1-1, with 10 positions matching TRBD1. This CDR3 has 15 amino acids. J was trimmed by 4 bases and V by 1 base; bases with no gene match: 6. Germline values: CDR1 GTSNPN, CDR2 SVGIG (reference sequence).

This clone appeared a single time. The chain uses TRBV20-1 and TRBJ2-3; D call uncertain. Germline CDR1 reads DFQATT; CDR2 reads SNEGSKA (reference sequence). Deletions cut 7 bases from V and 3 bases from J, with 8 bases between. The CDR3 consists of 11 residues. CDR3 nucleotides: TGCAGTGTCACGGTAACAGATACGCAGTATTTT. Encoded protein: CSVTVTDTQYF.

V and J are TRBV6-4 and TRBJ1-3; 8 bases are shared with TRBD1. The CDR3 consists of 15 residues. V lost 4 bases to trimming and J lost 2 bases; unmatched junction nucleotides: 4. Germline loops: CDR1 MRHNA, CDR2 SNTAGT. CDR3 amino acids: CASSVGTGPGNTIYF. The CDR3 coding sequence is TGTGCCAGCAGTGTCGGGACAGGACCTGGAAACACCATATATTTT.

The chain is built from TRBV10-2 and TRBJ2-1, with D tentatively TRBD1 (6 bases). The length of the CDR3 is 14 residues. Trimming pared 4 bases from V and 6 bases from J, leaving 13 bases between. Germline assignment: CDR1 WSHSY and CDR2 SAAADI. CDR3 amino acids: CASSVPGAPNEQFF. In DNA form, the CDR3 reads TGCGCCAGCAGTGTCCCAGGGGCCCCCAATGAGCAGTTCTTC.

This sequence joins TRBV7-8 and TRBJ2-1; D is perhaps TRBD2 (5 bases). Deletions cut 2 bases from V and 5 bases from J, with 16 bases between. This CDR3 is built from 16 residues. The germline V gene encodes CDR1 SGHVS and CDR2 FQNEAQ. The CDR3 region is CASSLRVQRNNNEQFF. The CDR3 DNA reads as TGTGCCAGCAGCTTAAGGGTCCAGCGGAACAACAATGAGCAGTTCTTC.

This chain's CDR3 is CAWSRTENTEAFF. The CDR3 bases are TGTGCCTGGAGTAGGACAGAGAACACTGAAGCTTTCTTT. The chain links TRBV30 to TRBJ1-1; a possible D gene is TRBD1 (6 bases). CDR1 GTSNPN and CDR2 SVGIG come from the germline V gene (reference sequence). CDR3 length equals 13 residues. Deletions cut 2 bases from V and 1 base from J, with 8 bases between.

The CDR3 region is CASRRGGLNQPQHF. The DNA of the CDR3 is TGTGCCAGCAGGAGGGGGGGTCTCAATCAGCCCCAGCATTTT. The V call is TRBV6-1, the J call TRBJ1-5; D is possibly TRBD1 (6 bases). The CDR3 sequence is 14 residues long. Trimming pared 6 bases from V and 3 bases from J, leaving 12 bases between. Germline-derived CDR1 and CDR2 are MNHNS and SASEGT.

The rearrangement joins TRBV14 to TRBJ2-3; unclear D gene. CDR1 is SGHDN, CDR2 FVKESK, per germline. With 6 bases removed from V and 1 base from J, the gap between germline ends came to 14 bases. The CDR3 extends over 15 amino acids. The CDR3 nucleotides read TGTGCCAGCAGTCGCCTTGGAGCCGGCACAGATACGCAGTATTTT. Translation: CASSRLGAGTDTQYF.